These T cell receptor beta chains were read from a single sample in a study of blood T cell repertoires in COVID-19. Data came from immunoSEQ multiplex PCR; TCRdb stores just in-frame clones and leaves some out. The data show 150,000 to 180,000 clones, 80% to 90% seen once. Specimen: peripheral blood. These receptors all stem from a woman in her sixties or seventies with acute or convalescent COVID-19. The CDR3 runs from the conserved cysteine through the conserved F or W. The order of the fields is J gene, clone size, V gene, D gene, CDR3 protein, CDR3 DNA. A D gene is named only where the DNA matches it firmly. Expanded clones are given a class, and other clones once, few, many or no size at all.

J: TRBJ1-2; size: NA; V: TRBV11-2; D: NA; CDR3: CASSSWTEHYGYTF; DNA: TGTGCCAGCAGCTCCTGGACAGAGCACTATGGCTACACCTTC
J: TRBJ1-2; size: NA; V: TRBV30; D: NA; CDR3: CAWKYWNYGYTF; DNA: TGTGCCTGGAAGTACTGGAACTATGGCTACACCTTC
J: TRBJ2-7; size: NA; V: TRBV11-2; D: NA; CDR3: CASSSPTGRSSYEQYF; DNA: TGTGCCAGCAGCTCCCCGACAGGTAGAAGCTCCTACGAGCAGTACTTC
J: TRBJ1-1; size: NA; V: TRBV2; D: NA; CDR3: CALSRRQNTEAFF; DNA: TGTGCCCTCTCGCGGAGGCAGAACACTGAAGCTTTCTTT
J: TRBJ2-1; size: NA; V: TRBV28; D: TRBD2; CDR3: CASSETSGGVLNEQFF; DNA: TGTGCCAGCAGCGAGACTAGCGGGGGGGTCCTCAATGAGCAGTTCTTC
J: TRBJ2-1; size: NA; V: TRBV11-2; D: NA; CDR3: CASSLLSIGNEQFF; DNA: TGTGCCAGCAGCTTGTTATCCATCGGTAATGAGCAGTTCTTC
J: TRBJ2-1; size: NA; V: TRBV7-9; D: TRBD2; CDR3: CASSLRLAGEYNEQFF; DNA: TGTGCCAGCAGCTTAAGACTAGCGGGGGAGTACAATGAGCAGTTCTTC
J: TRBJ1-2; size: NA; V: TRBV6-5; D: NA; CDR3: CASSYSKGLSLGYTF; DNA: TGTGCCAGCAGTTACTCGAAGGGACTCTCGCTCGGCTACACCTTC
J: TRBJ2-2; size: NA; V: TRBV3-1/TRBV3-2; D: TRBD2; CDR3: CASRLAGSTGELFF; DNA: TGTGCCAGTAGACTAGCGGGGTCCACCGGGGAGCTGTTTTTT
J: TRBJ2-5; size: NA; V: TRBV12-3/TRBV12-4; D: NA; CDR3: CASSPRAGETQYF; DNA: TGTGCCAGCAGTCCCCGCGCGGGGGAGACCCAGTACTTC
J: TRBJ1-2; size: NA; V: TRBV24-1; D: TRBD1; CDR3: CATSDLGQGADHKVANYGYTF; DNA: TGTGCCACCAGTGATTTAGGGCAGGGGGCCGATCATAAAGTAGCTAACTATGGCTACACCTTC
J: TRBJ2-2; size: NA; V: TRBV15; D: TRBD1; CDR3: CATRVDRGSGELFF; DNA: TGTGCCACCAGAGTGGACAGGGGAAGCGGGGAGCTGTTTTTT
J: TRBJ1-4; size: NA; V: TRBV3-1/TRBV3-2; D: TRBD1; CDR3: CASSRRLTGGGEKLFF; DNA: TGTGCCAGCAGCCGCCGCTTAACAGGGGGGGGTGAAAAACTGTTTTTT
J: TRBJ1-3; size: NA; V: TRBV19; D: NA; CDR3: CASLDSGNTIYF; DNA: TGTGCCTCACTAGACTCTGGAAACACCATATATTTT
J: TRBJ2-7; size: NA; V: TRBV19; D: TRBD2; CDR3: CASGGGGTSYEQYF; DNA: TGTGCCAGTGGCGGCGGGGGAACCTCCTACGAGCAGTACTTC
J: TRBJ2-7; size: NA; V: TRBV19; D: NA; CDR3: CARHRSPRYEQYF; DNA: TGTGCCAGGCACAGGTCCCCGCGTTACGAGCAGTACTTC
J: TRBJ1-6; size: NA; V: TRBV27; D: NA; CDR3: CASSLGGSINLHF; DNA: TGTGCCAGCAGTTTGGGGGGGTCCATAAACCTCCACTTT
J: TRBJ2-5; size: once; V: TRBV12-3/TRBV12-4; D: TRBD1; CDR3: CASRYRGIETQYF; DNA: TGTGCCAGCAGGTACAGGGGGATAGAGACCCAGTACTTC
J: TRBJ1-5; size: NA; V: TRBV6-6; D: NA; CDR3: CASSKGEVGNQPQHF; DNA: TGTGCCAGCAGTAAAGGGGAGGTGGGGAATCAGCCCCAGCATTTT
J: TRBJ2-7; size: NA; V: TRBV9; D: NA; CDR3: CASSPHLLTGRSEQYF; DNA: TGTGCCAGCAGCCCCCATCTTCTTACAGGGCGGTCCGAGCAGTACTTC
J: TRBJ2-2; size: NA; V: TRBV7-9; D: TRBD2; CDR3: CASSSSGGNTGELFF; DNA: TGTGCCAGCAGCTCGAGCGGGGGGAACACCGGGGAGCTGTTTTTT
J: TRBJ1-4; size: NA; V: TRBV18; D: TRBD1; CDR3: CASSLTNGQGNEKLFF; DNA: TGTGCCAGCTCCCTTACGAACGGACAGGGTAATGAAAAACTGTTTTTT
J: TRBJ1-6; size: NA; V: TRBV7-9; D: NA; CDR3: CASSLYGGLNNSPLHF; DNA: TGTGCCAGCAGCTTATACGGGGGGCTCAATAATTCACCCCTCCACTTT
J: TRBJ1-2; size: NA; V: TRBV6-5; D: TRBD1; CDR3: CASSSQGALGYTF; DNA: TGTGCCAGCAGCTCGCAGGGGGCGCTTGGCTACACCTTC
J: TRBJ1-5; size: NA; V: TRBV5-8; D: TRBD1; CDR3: CASSAYPTGVNQPQHF; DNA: TGTGCCAGCAGCGCTTACCCGACAGGGGTAAATCAGCCCCAGCATTTT
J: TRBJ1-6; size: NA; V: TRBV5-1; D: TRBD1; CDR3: CASSLQGAGYNSPLHF; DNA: TGCGCCAGCAGCCTACAGGGGGCAGGTTATAATTCACCCCTCCACTTT
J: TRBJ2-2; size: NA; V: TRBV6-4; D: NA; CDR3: CASSEWWGENTGELFF; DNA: TGTGCCAGCAGTGAGTGGTGGGGGGAGAACACCGGGGAGCTGTTTTTT
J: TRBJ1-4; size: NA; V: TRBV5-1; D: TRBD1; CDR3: CASSFTGGADEKLFF; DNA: TGCGCCAGCAGCTTTACAGGGGGCGCCGACGAAAAACTGTTTTTT